The sequence of this TCR beta chain was determined in a study of T cells in Graves' hyperthyroidism and ophthalmopathy. TCR beta CDR3 regions were amplified from RNA transcripts. HTBI primers were the set used in a first-round RT-PCR of the TCR CDR3. TCRdb redid the calling of the multiplex PCR reads with MiXCR, one entry per CDR3 protein. The repertoire consists of approximately 590,000 distinct CDR3 sequences, with less than 20% occurring once and the leading ten covering approximately 7.4%. The trim removed 4 bases at V and 4 bases at J, leaving 12 bases unmatched. Germline V CDR1 and CDR2: MDHEN, SYDVKM. The CDR3 has 16 residues. This clonotype was seen repeatedly, ten times or more. The antigen remains unidentified. General study results and limits: Blood held most thyroid clonotypes expanded above 0.001 frequency. The model made its ophthalmopathy prediction, and onset followed a median 6.5 months later.

Aged 18 to 65, the patients had hyperthyroidism that was newly diagnosed and had lasted under 2 months. Exclusion followed for patients with uncontrolled infection, other autoimmune disease, pregnancy or lactation. The TCR was taken from a woman in her twenties or thirties with Graves' hyperthyroidism. Material: blood. V is TRBV28 and J is TRBJ2-7; 8 positions match TRBD1. CDR3 bases: TGTGCCAGCAGTTCCACATCAGGGGGCGTAGGGTACGAGCAGTACTTC. It yields the protein CASSSTSGGVGYEQYF.